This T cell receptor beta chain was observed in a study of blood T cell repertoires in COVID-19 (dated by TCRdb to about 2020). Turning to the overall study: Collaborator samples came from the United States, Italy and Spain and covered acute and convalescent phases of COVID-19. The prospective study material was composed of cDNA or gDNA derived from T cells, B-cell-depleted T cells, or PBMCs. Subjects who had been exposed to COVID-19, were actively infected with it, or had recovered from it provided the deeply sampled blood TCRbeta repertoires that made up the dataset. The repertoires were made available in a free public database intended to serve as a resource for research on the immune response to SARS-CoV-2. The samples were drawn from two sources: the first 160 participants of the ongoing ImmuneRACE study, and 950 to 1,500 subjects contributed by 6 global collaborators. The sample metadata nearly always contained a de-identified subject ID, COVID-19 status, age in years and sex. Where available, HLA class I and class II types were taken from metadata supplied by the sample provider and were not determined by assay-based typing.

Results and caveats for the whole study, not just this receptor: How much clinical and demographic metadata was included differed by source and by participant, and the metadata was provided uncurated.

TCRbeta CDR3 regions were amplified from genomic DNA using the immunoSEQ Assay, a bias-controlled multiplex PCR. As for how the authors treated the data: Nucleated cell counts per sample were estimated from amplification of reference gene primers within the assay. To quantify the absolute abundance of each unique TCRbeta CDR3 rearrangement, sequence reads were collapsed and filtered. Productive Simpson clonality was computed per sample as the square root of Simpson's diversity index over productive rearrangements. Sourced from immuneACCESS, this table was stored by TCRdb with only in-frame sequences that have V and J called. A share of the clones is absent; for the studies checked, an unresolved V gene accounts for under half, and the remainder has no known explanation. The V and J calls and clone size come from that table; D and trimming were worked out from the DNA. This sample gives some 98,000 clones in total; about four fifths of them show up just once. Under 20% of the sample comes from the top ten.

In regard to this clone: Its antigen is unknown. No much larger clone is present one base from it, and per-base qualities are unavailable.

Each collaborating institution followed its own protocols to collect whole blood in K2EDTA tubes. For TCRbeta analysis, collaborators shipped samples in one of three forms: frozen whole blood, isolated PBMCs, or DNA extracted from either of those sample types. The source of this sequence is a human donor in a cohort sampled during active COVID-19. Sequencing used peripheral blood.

The sequenced DNA: TGTGCCAGCACTCAGGGGGCGGAGAGCTCCTACGAGCAGTACTTC. Translation gives CASTQGAESSYEQYF. The sequence links TRBV6-5 to TRBJ2-7; 8 central bases correspond to TRBD1. The germline V gene encodes CDR1 MNHEY and CDR2 SVGAGI. The CDR3 holds 15 amino acids from the cysteine to the phenylalanine. Just CDR3 DNA is preserved here, 45 bases in frame from base 1. Here V drops 7 bases and J drops 0 bases, and the junction holds 8 bases not matched to any gene.